Listed here is a single TCR beta chain. Its antigen is undetermined. Survey-level resolution applied to immunoSEQ assay v3.0. Generated by immunoSEQ multiplex PCR, the TCRdb table keeps only in-frame clones and is missing some. This table holds 35,000 or so clones, around 94% found once. With 4 bases removed from V and 6 bases from J, the gap between germline ends came to 9 bases. The CDR3 loop spans 13 amino acids. Germline V lookup: CDR1 SGHTA, CDR2 FQGNSA. The data were taken from a study of long-term antiretroviral therapy in people with HIV. As for the study in general: It was about a decade after the earliest samples that the 2015 immediate-ART recommendation appeared.

The study, taken as a whole, reports: HIV repertoire CDR3 lengths ranged less widely than those of controls. After ART, diversity increased yet remained lower than transplant donor controls. Blood specimens, gathered between 2004 and 2017, were possibly obtained under older ART regimens.

The source is a woman between 50 and 59 years old with HIV. The chain recombines TRBV7-2 with TRBJ2-2; D unclear. The source material was unsorted PBMCs, sampled 4.1 years after starting antiretroviral therapy. Here the CDR3 reads CASSSGPSGELFF. CDR3 bases: TGTGCCAGCAGCTCCGGGCCTTCCGGGGAGCTGTTTTTT.